This T cell receptor (beta chain) was profiled in a study of T cell responses to AZD1222 COVID-19 vaccine. This CDR3 is 15 amino acids long. J gave up 4 bases and V 4 bases, and 9 bases lay outside the gene matches. Germline CDR1 is MDHEN and CDR2 is SYDVKM. Points on this clone: Its specificity is not known.

Using immunoSEQ multiplex PCR, the repertoire was profiled, and TCRdb retains in-frame clones only, with some absent. The data show 90,000 to 120,000 clones, with 70% to 90% seen just once and roughly 2.5% held by the top ten. Second-dose intervals of approximately 4 or approximately 12 weeks were pooled. Broader study findings: Donors skewed white British and female; clonal diversity was possibly underestimated. The study found Spike-specific TCR breadth and depth rose after two AZD1222 doses.

The genes are TRBV28 and TRBJ1-2; 7 nucleotides match TRBD1. The sequence was collected from an adult who received the AZD1222 COVID-19 vaccine. The input for sequencing was peripheral blood, taken 28 days after the second AZD1222 dose. CDR3 residues: CASSWDQGQSYGYTF. CDR3 coding DNA: TGTGCCAGCAGTTGGGACCAGGGACAGAGCTATGGCTACACCTTC.